The 20 T cell receptor beta chains below all came from one sample that was sequenced in a study of T cell repertoires in cytomegalovirus infection. TCRdb used MiXCR to reprocess the reads, holding one entry per CDR3 protein. The table includes about 180,000 distinct CDR3 sequences, approximately 15% detected once. The sample comprised PBMCs. All receptors come from a human donor in good health (CMV status not recorded). Some clones in this sample may be carry-over from other donors' samples.

The chain carries TRBV4-2 and TRBJ2-1; 9 bases are a match to TRBD1. V lost 4 bases and J lost 9; bases outside the gene matches: 7. CDR1 is LGHNA and CDR2 is YNFKEQ in the germline V gene. This CDR3 has 14 amino acids. The CDR3 bases are TGTGCCAGCAGCCGGACAGGGGAGTTGGGTGAGCAGTTCTTC. Protein sequence: CASSRTGELGEQFF.

This clonotype came up many times. V is TRBV7-8 and J is TRBJ1-3, with 7 nucleotides matching TRBD1. Trimming removed 1 base from V and 7 bases from J; junction bases left unmatched: 4. Germline CDR1 is SGHVS and CDR2 is FQNEAQ. This CDR3 is 14 amino acids long. The CDR3 DNA reads TGTGCCAGCAGCTTAGGGACAGGAGTTAACACCATATATTTT. Amino acid sequence: CASSLGTGVNTIYF.

This clonotype showed up many times. The J gene is TRBJ2-7, the V gene TRBV7-2, with 11 bases lining up with TRBD2. The CDR3 totals 15 residues. The V and J ends lost 1 base and 5 bases, in that order; junction bases with no gene match: 4. Per germline, CDR1 SGHTA and CDR2 FQGNSA. The CDR3 nucleotides read TGTGCCAGCAGCTTAGAACTAGCGGGAGTCAACGAGCAGTACTTC. Its translation is CASSLELAGVNEQYF.

CDR3 DNA sequence: TGCGCCAGCAGCCAGGACCCGGGACAGAAGAACACTGAAGCTTTCTTT. Translated, it gives CASSQDPGQKNTEAFF. J is TRBJ1-1 and V is TRBV5-1, with TRBD1 matching over 7 bases. Per germline, CDR1 SGHRS and CDR2 YFSETQ. The length of the CDR3 is 16 residues. V gave up 4 bases and J gave up 1 base; unmatched junction bases: 10.

This clonotype has ten or more counts. The chain employs TRBV7-3 and TRBJ1-2; TRBD1 might be the D (6 bases). CDR1 is SGHTA and CDR2 is FQGTGA in the germline V gene. The CDR3 spans 14 residues. V lost 5 bases to trimming and J lost 10 bases, with 20 bases between them. The CDR3 sequence is CASSPVPGHANYTF. Here the CDR3 DNA reads TGTGCCAGCAGCCCGGTCCCGGGACACGCAAACTACACCTTC. Variable domain in full (rest from reference TRBV7-3 and TRBJ1-2): GAGVSQTPSNKVTEKGKYVELRCDPISGHTALYWYRQSLGQGPEFLIYFQGTGAADDSGLPNDRFFAVRPEGSVSTLKIQRTERGDSAVYLCASSPVPGHANYTFGSGTRLTVV.

There are many counts of this clonotype. V usage is TRBV5-1 and J usage is TRBJ1-5; 7 bases are shared with TRBD1. V was clipped by 3 bases and J by 5 bases; unmatched bases: 8. The germline V gene has CDR1 SGHRS and CDR2 YFSETQ. The CDR3 has 15 amino acids. This chain's CDR3 is CASSWWTGPDQPQHF. The CDR3 DNA is TGCGCCAGCAGCTGGTGGACAGGACCAGATCAGCCCCAGCATTTT.

J is TRBJ1-1 and V is TRBV29-1; tentatively, D is TRBD1 (5 bases). With 2 bases removed from V and 3 bases from J, the gap between germline ends came to 10 bases. Germline values: CDR1 SQVTM, CDR2 ANQGSEA. The CDR3 spans 13 residues. DNA for the CDR3: TGCAGCGTTGAATGGGGACTCTACACTGAAGCTTTCTTT. It codes for CSVEWGLYTEAFF.

This clonotype came up a few times. The chain combines TRBV20-1 with TRBJ2-7; 7 bases map to TRBD1. The CDR3 extends over 14 amino acids. J gave up 1 base and V 3 bases, and 6 bases lay outside the gene matches. Germline CDR1 reads DFQATT; CDR2 reads SNEGSKA (reference sequence). The CDR3 sequence is CSASSGTDSYEQYF. CDR3 nucleotide sequence: TGCAGTGCTAGTTCCGGGACAGATTCCTACGAGCAGTACTTC.

The rearrangement joins TRBV20-1 to TRBJ2-2, with 8 positions matching TRBD2. The J segment lost 1 base and the V segment lost 0 bases, leaving 10 bases of the junction unmatched. Germline V lookup: CDR1 DFQATT, CDR2 SNEGSKA (reference sequence). This CDR3 has 18 residues. DNA for the CDR3: TGCAGTGCTAGAGATGTAGCTAGCGGGCGGGGGAACACCGGGGAGCTGTTTTTT. Residues: CSARDVASGRGNTGELFF.

The V call is TRBV27, the J call TRBJ2-5; D is perhaps TRBD1 (6 bases). Germline CDR1 MNHEY, CDR2 SMNVEV (reference sequence). V was pared by 5 bases and J by 4 bases, with 17 bases between. This CDR3 spans 15 amino acids. The CDR3 bases are TGTGCCAGCAGTCCCACCGGGACAAGGAGAGAGACCCAGTACTTC. Protein sequence: CASSPTGTRRETQYF.

The chain has TRBV11-2 and TRBJ2-2; D unresolved. Germline V gene sequence: CDR1 SGHAT, CDR2 FQNNGV. The CDR3 is made up of 15 amino acids. Trimming left V 4 bases short and J 1 base short, with 10 bases between. The CDR3 reads CASSSYERNTGELFF. DNA of the CDR3: TGTGCCAGCAGCTCCTATGAGCGGAACACCGGGGAGCTGTTTTTT.

Many counts were recorded for this clonotype. The CDR3 here is CASSSASGLDSSYEQYF. DNA for the CDR3: TGTGCCAGCAGTTCTGCTAGCGGTCTTGATTCCTCCTACGAGCAGTACTTC. V usage is TRBV28 and J usage is TRBJ2-7; 7 nucleotides align to TRBD2. From germline, CDR1 is MDHEN and CDR2 SYDVKM. The CDR3 is 17 amino acids. After removal of 4 bases from V and 0 bases from J, the junction contained 12 bases not matched to a gene.

V is TRBV7-4 and J is TRBJ2-5, with D tentatively TRBD1 (6 bases). CDR3 size: 14 residues. Trimming stripped 8 bases from V and 1 base from J, with 14 bases between. Germline V gene sequence: CDR1 SGHVT, CDR2 SQSDAQ. The CDR3 DNA is TGTGCCAGCCGCCTACAGGGTCTCCAAGAGACCCAGTACTTC. It encodes CASRLQGLQETQYF.

V usage is TRBV12-3 or TRBV12-4 and J usage is TRBJ2-7, with TRBD2 matching 7 bases. The CDR3 covers 15 residues. V lost 4 bases to trimming and J lost 1 base; unmatched junction nucleotides: 7. This chain's CDR3 is CASSSRTRSSYEQYF. In DNA form, the CDR3 reads TGTGCCAGCAGTTCCAGGACTAGGAGTTCCTACGAGCAGTACTTC.

This clonotype was counted ten times or more. The chain uses TRBV7-6 and TRBJ2-7, with a weak D call TRBD2 (5 bases). CDR1 is SGHVS and CDR2 is FNYEAQ in the germline V gene. The CDR3 is 15 amino acids. V was cut by 1 base and J by 3 bases, with 13 bases left in between. The CDR3 DNA reads as TGTGCCAGCAGCTTAGAAAGTGGTGGGAGCTACGAGCAGTACTTC. This gives the protein CASSLESGGSYEQYF. The full variable domain, in which reference TRBV7-6 and TRBJ2-7 provide the parts outside the CDR3, is GAGVSQSPRYKVTKRGQDVALRCDPISGHVSLYWYRQALGQGPEFLTYFNYEAQQDKSGLPNDRFSAERPEGSISTLTIQRTEQRDSAMYRCASSLESGGSYEQYFGPGTRLTVT.

In this sample, this clonotype turned up a few times. The V and J genes are TRBV5-4 and TRBJ1-6; TRBD1 is a possible D gene (5 bases). From germline, CDR1 is SGHNT and CDR2 YYREEE (reference sequence). Trimming took 4 bases from V and 8 from J, leaving 13 bases between them. CDR3 length: 14 residues. Here the CDR3 DNA reads TGTGCCAGCAGCCGACGGGACCTCCATTCACCCCTCCACTTT. Amino acids: CASSRRDLHSPLHF. The entire variable domain, with the rest obtained from reference TRBV5-4 and TRBJ1-6, is as follows: ETGVTQSPTHLIKTRGQQVTLRCSSQSGHNTVSWYQQALGQGPQFIFQYYREEENGRGNFPPRFSGLQFPNYSSELNVNALELDDSALYLCASSRRDLHSPLHFGNGTRLTVT.

The J gene is TRBJ1-5, the V gene TRBV28; D not certain. Germline CDR1 and CDR2: MDHEN and SYDVKM. This CDR3 is 18 amino acids long. V lost 3 bases to trimming and J lost 2 bases, with 20 bases between them. This chain's CDR3 is CASSFSERRIGRNQPQHF. The CDR3, as DNA: TGTGCCAGCAGTTTTTCGGAGAGGAGGATAGGCCGCAATCAGCCCCAGCATTTT.

This chain connects TRBV19 to TRBJ2-5; TRBD1 matches 7 bases. The CDR3 is 14 amino acids. V lost 5 bases to trimming and J lost 1 base; unmatched junction nucleotides: 4. CDR1 LNHDA and CDR2 SQIVND come from the germline V gene (reference sequence). The CDR3 bases are TGTGCCAGTAGTGTCTCAGGGGGCCAAGAGACCCAGTACTTC. Amino acid sequence: CASSVSGGQETQYF.

This clonotype was detected a few times. The V and J genes are TRBV20-1 and TRBJ1-2, with a weak D call TRBD1 (5 bases). CDR1 is DFQATT, CDR2 SNEGSKA, per germline (reference sequence). V was pared by 4 bases and J by 8 bases, with 20 bases between. The CDR3 sequence is 14 residues long. CDR3 in amino acids: CSAKEAGQSEGYTF. Here the CDR3 DNA reads TGCAGTGCTAAAGAAGCAGGGCAATCGGAGGGCTACACCTTC.

This clonotype was counted at least ten times. This chain joins TRBV5-1 and TRBJ1-5; TRBD1 is a possible D gene (5 bases). V dropped 0 bases and J dropped 0 bases, with 13 bases sitting between them. Germline CDR1 is SGHRS and CDR2 is YFSETQ. This CDR3 comprises 17 residues. The chain's CDR3 is CASSLEGLGFSNQPQHF. The CDR3 nucleotides are TGCGCCAGCAGCTTGGAGGGGCTCGGGTTTAGCAATCAGCCCCAGCATTTT.